Following are 3 T cell receptor beta chains from one sample sequenced in a study of CD4+ T cells in melanoma. Some clones are missing from TCRdb's copy, which holds only in-frame ones; the method was immunoSEQ multiplex PCR. The sample contains about 9,900 clones, around 63% of which appear only once. Source material: peripheral blood. The receptor source for this set is a human donor with melanoma.

The CDR3 reads CASSPDRASTGELFF. The CDR3 nucleotides are TGTGCCAGCAGCCCCGACAGGGCGAGCACCGGGGAGCTGTTTTTT. The chain joins TRBV6-6 to TRBJ2-2; 7 nucleotides align to TRBD1. The length of the CDR3 is 15 residues. Germline V gene data show CDR1 as MNHNY and CDR2 as SVGAGI (reference sequence). The trim removed 6 bases at V and 4 bases at J, leaving 8 bases unmatched.

J is TRBJ1-4 and V is TRBV5-4; D uncertain. The CDR3 has 15 residues. Trimming pared 6 bases from V and 0 bases from J, leaving 12 bases between. Germline V gene lookup returns CDR1 SGHNT and CDR2 YYREEE (reference sequence). CDR3 DNA: TGTGCCAGCACCGTTTCGGGATCAACTAATGAAAAACTGTTTTTT. Protein product: CASTVSGSTNEKLFF.

There are a few counts of this clone. This sequence joins TRBV10-3 and TRBJ2-2; TRBD1 agrees at 7 bases. This CDR3 region has 14 residues. V shed 3 bases, J shed 5 bases, and the junction held 3 bases outside the gene matches. Germline V gene sequence: CDR1 ENHRY, CDR2 SYGVKD. CDR3 nucleotide sequence: TGTGCCATCAGTGACTTACAGGGGACCGGGGAGCTGTTTTTT. This translates into CAISDLQGTGELFF.